This T cell receptor beta chain was sequenced in a study of T cells after yellow fever vaccination. The study, taken as a whole, reports: Researchers noted that a small share of clonotypes showed up in both CD4 and CD8 compartments. Compared with primary, the secondary response was weaker and peaked at day 5, not 15. Most clones from primary vaccination resurfaced after the booster (around 95% CD4, 70% to 90% CD8).

They built TCR cDNA with 5'RACE template switching, a step that put in a universal primer site and UMIs. TCRdb fed the 5' RACE reads into MiXCR, producing one record per CDR3 protein. The top ten clones hold 24% of a sample with 300,000 to 400,000 distinct CDR3 sequences, 3% to 4.5% of them seen once. CDR1 is SQVTM and CDR2 is ANQGSEA in the germline V gene. The ends were cut back, 6 bases at V and 0 bases at J, with 12 bases in the middle. The CDR3 has 13 amino acids. On this clonotype itself: The antigen remains undetermined.

This sequence originates from a man younger than 30 who received the YFV17D yellow fever vaccine. This specimen was PBMCs, taken 5 days after the yellow fever booster vaccination. The rearrangement links TRBV29-1 to TRBJ2-7; D not certain. The CDR3 DNA is TGCAGCGTGAGAGACGCGAGCTCCTACGAGCAGTACTTC. It specifies CSVRDASSYEQYF.